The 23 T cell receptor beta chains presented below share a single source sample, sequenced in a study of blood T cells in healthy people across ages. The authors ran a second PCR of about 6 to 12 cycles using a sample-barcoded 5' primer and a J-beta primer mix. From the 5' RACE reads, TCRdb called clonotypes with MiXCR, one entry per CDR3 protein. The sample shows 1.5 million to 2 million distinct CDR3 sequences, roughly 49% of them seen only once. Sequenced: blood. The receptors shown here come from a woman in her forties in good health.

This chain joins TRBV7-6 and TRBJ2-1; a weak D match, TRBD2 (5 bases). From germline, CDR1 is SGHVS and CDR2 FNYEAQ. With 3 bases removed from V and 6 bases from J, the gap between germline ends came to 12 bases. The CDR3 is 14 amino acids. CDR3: CASSFSPEGNEQFF. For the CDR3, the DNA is TGTGCCAGCAGCTTCTCCCCTGAGGGCAATGAGCAGTTCTTC.

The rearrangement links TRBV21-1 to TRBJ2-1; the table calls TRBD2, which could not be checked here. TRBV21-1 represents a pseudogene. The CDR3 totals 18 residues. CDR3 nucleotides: TGTGCCAGCAAATCTATTAGCGGGGGGCCAAACTCCTACAATGAGCAGTTCTTC. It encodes CASKSISGGPNSYNEQFF.

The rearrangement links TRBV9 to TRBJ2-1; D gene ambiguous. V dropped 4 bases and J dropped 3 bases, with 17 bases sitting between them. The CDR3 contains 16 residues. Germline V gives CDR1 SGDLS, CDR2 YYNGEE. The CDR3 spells CASSLKFWSVYNEQFF. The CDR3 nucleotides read TGTGCCAGCAGCCTAAAATTTTGGAGCGTCTACAATGAGCAGTTCTTC.

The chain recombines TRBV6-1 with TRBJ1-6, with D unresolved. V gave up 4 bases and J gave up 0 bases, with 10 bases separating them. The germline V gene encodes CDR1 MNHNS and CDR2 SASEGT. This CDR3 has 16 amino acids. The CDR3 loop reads CASSGASSSYNSPLHF. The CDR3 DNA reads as TGTGCCAGCAGTGGAGCCAGCAGCTCCTATAATTCACCCCTCCACTTT.

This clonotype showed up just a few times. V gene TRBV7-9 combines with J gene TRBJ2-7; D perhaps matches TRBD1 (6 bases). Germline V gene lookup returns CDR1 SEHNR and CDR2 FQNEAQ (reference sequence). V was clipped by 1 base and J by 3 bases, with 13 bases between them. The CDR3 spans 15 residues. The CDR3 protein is CASSLEDRGGYEQYF. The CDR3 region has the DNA TGTGCCAGCAGCTTAGAGGACCGAGGGGGCTACGAGCAGTACTTC.

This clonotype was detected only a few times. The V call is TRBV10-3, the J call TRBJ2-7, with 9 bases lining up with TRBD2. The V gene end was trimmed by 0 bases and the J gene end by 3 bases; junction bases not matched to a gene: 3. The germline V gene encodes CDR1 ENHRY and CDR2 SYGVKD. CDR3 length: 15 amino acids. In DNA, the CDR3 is TGTGCCATCAGTGAGTCGACAGCGGGGGGCTACGAGCAGTACTTC. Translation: CAISESTAGGYEQYF.

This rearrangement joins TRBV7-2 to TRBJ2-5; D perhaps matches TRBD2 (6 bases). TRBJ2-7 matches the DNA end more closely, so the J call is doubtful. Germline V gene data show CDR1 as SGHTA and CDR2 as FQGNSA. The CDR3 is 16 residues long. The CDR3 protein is CASSPNRLVAVVEQYF. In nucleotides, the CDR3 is TGTGCCAGCAGCCCAAACCGACTAGTTGCGGTGGTCGAGCAGTACTTC.

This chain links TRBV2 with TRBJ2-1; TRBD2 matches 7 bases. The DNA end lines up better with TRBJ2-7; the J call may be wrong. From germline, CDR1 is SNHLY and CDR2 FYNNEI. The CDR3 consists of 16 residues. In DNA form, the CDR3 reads TGTGCCAGCAGAGCCTTCGGGCGGGGGTCCTACAATGAGCAGTACTTC. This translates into CASRAFGRGSYNEQYF.

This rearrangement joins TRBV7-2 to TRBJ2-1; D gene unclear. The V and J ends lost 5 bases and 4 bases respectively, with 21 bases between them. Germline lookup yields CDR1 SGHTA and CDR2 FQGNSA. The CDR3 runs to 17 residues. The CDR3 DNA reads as TGTGCCAGCAGCCCTGAGGTGGTGGGTTCAAGGTACAATGAGCAGTTCTTC. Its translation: CASSPEVVGSRYNEQFF.

The CDR3 is CASSFLFSGGPGSNYGYTF. Here the CDR3 DNA reads TGTGCCAGCAGTTTCCTCTTTAGTGGGGGCCCAGGGTCTAACTATGGCTACACCTTC. This rearrangement joins TRBV27 to TRBJ1-2; tentatively, D is TRBD1 (6 bases). This CDR3 is 19 amino acids long. V shed 3 bases and J shed 0 bases, with 23 bases lying between them. Germline CDR1 MNHEY, CDR2 SMNVEV (reference sequence).

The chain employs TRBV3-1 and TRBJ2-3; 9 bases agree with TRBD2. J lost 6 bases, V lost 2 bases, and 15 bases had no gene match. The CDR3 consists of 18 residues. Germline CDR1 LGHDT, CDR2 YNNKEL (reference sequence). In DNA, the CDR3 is TGTGCCAGCAGCCAACACCTGGGTAGCGGGGGACCAAGGGATACGCAGTATTTT. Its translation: CASSQHLGSGGPRDTQYF.

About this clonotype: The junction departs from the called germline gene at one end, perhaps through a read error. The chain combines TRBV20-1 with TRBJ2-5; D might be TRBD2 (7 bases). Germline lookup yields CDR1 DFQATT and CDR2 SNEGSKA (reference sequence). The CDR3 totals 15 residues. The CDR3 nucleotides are TGCAGCGCTATTAGTGGGGGGGGCCTCCAAGAGACCCAGTACTTC. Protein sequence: CSAISGGGLQETQYF.

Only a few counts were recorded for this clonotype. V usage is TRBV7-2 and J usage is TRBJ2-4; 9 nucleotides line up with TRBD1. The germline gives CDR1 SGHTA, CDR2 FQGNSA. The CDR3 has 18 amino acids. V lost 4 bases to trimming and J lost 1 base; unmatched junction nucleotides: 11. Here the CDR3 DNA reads TGTGCCAGCAGCTCCCAGGGACAGGGTAATAGGGCCAAAAACATTCAGTACTTC. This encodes CASSSQGQGNRAKNIQYF.

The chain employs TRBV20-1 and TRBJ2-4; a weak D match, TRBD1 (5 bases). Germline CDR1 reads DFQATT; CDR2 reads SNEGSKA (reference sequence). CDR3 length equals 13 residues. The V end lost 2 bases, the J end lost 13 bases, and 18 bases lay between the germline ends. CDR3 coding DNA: TGCAGTGCTAGATGGGGCAGGCTGGACGGGCAGTACTTC. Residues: CSARWGRLDGQYF.

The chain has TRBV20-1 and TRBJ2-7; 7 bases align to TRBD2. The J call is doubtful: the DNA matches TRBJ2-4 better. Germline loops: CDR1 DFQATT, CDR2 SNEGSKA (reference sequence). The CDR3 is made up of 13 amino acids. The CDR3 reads CSARDNWGGIQYF. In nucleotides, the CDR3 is TGCAGTGCTAGAGATAATTGGGGGGGCATTCAGTACTTC.

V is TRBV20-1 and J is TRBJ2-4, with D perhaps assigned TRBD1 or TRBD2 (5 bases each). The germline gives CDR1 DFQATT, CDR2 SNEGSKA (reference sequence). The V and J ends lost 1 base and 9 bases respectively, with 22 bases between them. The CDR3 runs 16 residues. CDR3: CSARVNGAWGQGIQYF. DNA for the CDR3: TGCAGTGCTAGAGTTAACGGGGCCTGGGGTCAGGGCATTCAGTACTTC.

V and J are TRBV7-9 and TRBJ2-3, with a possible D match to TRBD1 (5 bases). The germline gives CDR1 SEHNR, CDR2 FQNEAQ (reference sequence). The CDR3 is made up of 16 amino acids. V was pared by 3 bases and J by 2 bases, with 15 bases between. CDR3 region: CASSFPGRAFTDTQYF. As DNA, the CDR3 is TGTGCCAGCAGCTTCCCGGGCAGGGCTTTCACAGATACGCAGTATTTT. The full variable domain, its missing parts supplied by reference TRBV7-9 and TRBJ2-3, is DTGVSQNPRHKITKRGQNVTFRCDPISEHNRLYWYRQTLGQGPEFLTYFQNEAQLEKSRLLSDRFSAERPKGSFSTLEIQRTEQGDSAMYLCASSFPGRAFTDTQYFGPGTRLTVL.

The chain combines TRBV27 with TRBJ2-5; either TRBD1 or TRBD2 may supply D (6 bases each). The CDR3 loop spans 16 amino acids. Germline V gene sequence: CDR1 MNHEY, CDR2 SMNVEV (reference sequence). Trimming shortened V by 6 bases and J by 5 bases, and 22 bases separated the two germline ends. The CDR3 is CASRTRRGQPVETQYF. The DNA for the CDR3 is TGTGCCAGCAGAACCCGTCGGGGGCAACCTGTGGAGACCCAGTACTTC.

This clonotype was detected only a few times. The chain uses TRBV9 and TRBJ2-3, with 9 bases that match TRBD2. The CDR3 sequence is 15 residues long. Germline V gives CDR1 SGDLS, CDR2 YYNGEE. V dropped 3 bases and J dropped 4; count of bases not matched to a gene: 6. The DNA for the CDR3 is TGTGCCAGCAGCGAGGTAGCGGGGGTTGCAGATACGCAGTATTTT. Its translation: CASSEVAGVADTQYF.

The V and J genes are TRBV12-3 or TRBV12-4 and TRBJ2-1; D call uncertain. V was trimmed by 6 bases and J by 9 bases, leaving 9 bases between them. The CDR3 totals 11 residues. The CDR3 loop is CASRKSVEQFF. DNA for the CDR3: TGTGCCAGCAGAAAAAGCGTTGAGCAGTTCTTC.

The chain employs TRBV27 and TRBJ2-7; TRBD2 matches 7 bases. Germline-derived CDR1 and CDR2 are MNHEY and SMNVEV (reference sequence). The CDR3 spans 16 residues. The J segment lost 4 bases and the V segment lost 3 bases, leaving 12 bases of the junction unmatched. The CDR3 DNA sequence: TGTGCCAGCAGTTTTGCGGGAGTTAGCGGAGCATACGAGCAGTACTTC. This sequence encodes CASSFAGVSGAYEQYF.

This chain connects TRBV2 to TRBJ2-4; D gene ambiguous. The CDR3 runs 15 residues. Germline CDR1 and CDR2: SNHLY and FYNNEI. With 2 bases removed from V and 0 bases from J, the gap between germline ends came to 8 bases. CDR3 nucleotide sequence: TGTGCCAGCAGTGAAAAAGGGTTAGCCAAAAACATTCAGTACTTC. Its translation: CASSEKGLAKNIQYF.

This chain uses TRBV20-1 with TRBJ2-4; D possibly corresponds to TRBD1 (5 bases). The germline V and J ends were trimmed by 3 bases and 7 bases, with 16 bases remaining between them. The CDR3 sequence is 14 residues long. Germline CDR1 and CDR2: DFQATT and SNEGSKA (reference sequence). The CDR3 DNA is TGCAGTGCTAGCCCCGTACAAAAGGGGAACATTCAGTACTTC. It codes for CSASPVQKGNIQYF.